The T cell receptor beta chain described here comes from a study of cytomegalovirus exposure and HLA in healthy donors. Study-wide points: Further analysis was carried out later, and it showed several of the most significant clusters appearing linked to common viral pathogens. The productive fraction for most TCR beta V segments was about 87% or about 30% in an earlier analysis. Immune exposure data for these donors was limited to CMV serostatus.

Regarding this clone: Its antigen is as yet unknown.

Amplification used 60 Vbeta primers and 13 Jbeta primers. Method: immunoSEQ multiplex PCR; TCRdb's copy keeps in-frame clones and lacks some. The profile shows 110,000 or so clones, 65% to 80% of them singletons. V shed 1 base and J 8 bases; nucleotides not matched to a gene: 6. CDR3 length equals 16 residues. Germline CDR1 and CDR2: SGHAT and FQNNGV. Everyone who donated was a healthy bone marrow donor. The sequenced sample consisted of PBMCs. This sequence originates from a female donor in good health and CMV-seronegative. This chain connects TRBV11-2 to TRBJ1-4; the match to TRBD1 covers 11 bases. The CDR3 sequence: CASSLGSGTGGEKLFF. The CDR3 DNA reads TGTGCCAGCAGCTTAGGAAGCGGGACAGGGGGAGAAAAACTGTTTTTT.